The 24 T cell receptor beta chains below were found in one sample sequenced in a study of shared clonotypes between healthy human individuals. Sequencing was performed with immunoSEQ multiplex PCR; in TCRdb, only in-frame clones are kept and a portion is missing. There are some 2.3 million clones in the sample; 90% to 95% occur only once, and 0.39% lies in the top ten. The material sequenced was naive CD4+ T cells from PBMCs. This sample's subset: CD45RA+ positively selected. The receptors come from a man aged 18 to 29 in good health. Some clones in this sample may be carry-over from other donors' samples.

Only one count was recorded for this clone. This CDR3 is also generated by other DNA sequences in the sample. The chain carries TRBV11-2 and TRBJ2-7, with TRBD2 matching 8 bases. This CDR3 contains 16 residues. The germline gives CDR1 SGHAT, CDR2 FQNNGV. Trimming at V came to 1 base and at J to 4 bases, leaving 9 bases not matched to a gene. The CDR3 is CASSLGGTSGIYEQYF. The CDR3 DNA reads TGTGCCAGCAGCTTAGGGGGAACTAGCGGCATATACGAGCAGTACTTC.

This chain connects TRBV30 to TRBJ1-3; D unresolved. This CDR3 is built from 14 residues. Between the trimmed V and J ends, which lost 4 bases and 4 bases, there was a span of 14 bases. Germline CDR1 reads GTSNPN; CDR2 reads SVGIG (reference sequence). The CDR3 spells CAWTPPGVGNTIYF. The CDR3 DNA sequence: TGTGCCTGGACCCCCCCGGGAGTAGGAAACACCATATATTTT.

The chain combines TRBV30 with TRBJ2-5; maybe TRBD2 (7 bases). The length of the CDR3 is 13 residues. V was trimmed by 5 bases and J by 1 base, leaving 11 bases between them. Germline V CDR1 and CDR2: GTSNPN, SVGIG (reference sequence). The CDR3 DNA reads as TGTGCCTGGGGGGGGGCATTCCAAGAGACCCAGTACTTC. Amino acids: CAWGGAFQETQYF.

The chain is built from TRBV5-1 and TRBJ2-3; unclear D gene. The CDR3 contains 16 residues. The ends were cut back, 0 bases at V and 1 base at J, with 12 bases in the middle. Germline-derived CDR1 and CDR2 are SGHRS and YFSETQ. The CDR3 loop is CASSLGVVVGTDTQYF. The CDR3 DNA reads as TGCGCCAGCAGCTTGGGGGTGGTTGTTGGCACAGATACGCAGTATTTT.

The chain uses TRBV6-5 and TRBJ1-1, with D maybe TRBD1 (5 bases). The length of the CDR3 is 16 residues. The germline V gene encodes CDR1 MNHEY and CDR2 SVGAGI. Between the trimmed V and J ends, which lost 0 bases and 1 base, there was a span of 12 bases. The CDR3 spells CASSYSSGGGNTEAFF. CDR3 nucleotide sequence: TGTGCCAGCAGTTACTCTTCTGGGGGTGGGAACACTGAAGCTTTCTTT.

CDR3 DNA: TGTGCCAGCAGCTTAAGTACCAGGGGGCGCAATGAGCAGTTCTTC. Translation gives CASSLSTRGRNEQFF. The chain employs TRBV11-1 and TRBJ2-1, with 8 bases identical to TRBD1. CDR1 and CDR2 from the germline V gene are SGHAT and FQDESV (reference sequence). The V gene end was trimmed by 2 bases and the J gene end by 6 bases; junction bases not matched to a gene: 6. The CDR3 length is 15 residues.

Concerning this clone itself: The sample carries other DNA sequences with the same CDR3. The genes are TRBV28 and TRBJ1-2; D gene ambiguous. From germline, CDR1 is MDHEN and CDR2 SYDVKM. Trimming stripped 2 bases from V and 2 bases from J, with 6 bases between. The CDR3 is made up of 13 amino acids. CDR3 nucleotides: TGTGCCAGCAGTTTAAAAGGGAACTATGGCTACACCTTC. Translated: CASSLKGNYGYTF.

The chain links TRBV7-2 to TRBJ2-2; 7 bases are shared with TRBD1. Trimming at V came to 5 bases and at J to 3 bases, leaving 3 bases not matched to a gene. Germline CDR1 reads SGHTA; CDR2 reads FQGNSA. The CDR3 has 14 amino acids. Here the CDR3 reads CASSRDRDTGELFF. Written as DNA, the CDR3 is TGTGCCAGCAGCCGTGACAGGGACACCGGGGAGCTGTTTTTT.

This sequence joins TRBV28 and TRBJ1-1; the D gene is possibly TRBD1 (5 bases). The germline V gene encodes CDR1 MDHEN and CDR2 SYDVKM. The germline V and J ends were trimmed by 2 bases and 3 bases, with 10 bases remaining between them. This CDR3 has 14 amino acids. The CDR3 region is CASSLGTSYTEAFF. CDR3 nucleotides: TGTGCCAGCAGTTTAGGGACCTCGTACACTGAAGCTTTCTTT. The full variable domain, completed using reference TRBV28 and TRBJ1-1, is DVKVTQSSRYLVKRTGEKVFLECVQDMDHENMFWYRQDPGLGLRLIYFSYDVKMKEKGDIPEGYSVSREKKERFSLILESASTNQTSMYLCASSLGTSYTEAFFGQGTRLTVV.

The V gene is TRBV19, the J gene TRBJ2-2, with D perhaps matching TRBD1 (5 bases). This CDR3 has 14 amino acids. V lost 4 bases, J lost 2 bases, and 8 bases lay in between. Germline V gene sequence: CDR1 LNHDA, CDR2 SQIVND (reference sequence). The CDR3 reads CASSNQGNTGELFF. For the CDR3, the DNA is TGTGCCAGTAGTAACCAGGGAAACACCGGGGAGCTGTTTTTT.

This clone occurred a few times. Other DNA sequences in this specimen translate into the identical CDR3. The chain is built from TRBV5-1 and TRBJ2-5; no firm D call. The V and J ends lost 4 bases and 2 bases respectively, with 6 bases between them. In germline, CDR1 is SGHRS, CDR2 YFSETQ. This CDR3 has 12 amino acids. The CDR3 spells CASSPEQETQYF. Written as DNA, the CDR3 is TGCGCCAGCAGCCCGGAACAAGAGACCCAGTACTTC.

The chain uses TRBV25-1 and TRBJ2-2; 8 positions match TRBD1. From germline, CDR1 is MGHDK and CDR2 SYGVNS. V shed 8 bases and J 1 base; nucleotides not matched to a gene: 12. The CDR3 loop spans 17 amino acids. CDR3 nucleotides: TGTGCCAGCCACGAGCCTCAGGACAGGGTGAACACCGGGGAGCTGTTTTTT. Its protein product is CASHEPQDRVNTGELFF.

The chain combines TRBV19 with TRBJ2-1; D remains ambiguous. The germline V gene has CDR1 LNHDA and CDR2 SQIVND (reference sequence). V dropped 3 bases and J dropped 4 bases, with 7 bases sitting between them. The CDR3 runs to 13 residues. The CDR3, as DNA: TGTGCCAGTAGTATTGGGGATTACAATGAGCAGTTCTTC. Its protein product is CASSIGDYNEQFF.

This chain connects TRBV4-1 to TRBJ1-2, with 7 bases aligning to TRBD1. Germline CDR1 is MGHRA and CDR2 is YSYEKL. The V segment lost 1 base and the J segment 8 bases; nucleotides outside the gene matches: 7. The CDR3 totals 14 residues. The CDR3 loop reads CASSQATGARGYTF. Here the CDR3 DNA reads TGCGCCAGCAGCCAAGCAACAGGGGCTCGGGGCTACACCTTC.

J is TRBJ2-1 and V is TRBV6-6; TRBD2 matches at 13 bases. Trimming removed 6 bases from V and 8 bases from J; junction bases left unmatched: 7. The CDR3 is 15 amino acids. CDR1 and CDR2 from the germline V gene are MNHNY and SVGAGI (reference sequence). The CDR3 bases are TGTGCCAGCAGGCGGACTAGCGGGAGTTTTCATGAGCAGTTCTTC. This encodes CASRRTSGSFHEQFF.

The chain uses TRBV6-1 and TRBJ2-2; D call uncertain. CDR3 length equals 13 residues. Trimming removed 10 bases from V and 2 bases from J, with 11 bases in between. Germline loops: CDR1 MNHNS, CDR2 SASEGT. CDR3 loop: CATLVHNTGELFF. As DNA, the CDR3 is TGTGCCACTCTCGTACATAACACCGGGGAGCTGTTTTTT.

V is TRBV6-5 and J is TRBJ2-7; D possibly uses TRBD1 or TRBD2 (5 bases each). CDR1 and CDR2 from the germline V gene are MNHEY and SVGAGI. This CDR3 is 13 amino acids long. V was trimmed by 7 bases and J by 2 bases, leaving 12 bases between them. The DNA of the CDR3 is TGTGCCAGCATAGGGGACGCACCCTACGAGCAGTACTTC. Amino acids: CASIGDAPYEQYF.

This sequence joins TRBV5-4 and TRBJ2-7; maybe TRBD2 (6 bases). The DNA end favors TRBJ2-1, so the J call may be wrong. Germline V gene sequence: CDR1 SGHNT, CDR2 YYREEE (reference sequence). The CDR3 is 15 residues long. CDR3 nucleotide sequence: TGTGCCAGCAGCTTGGGAGCGGGCTTCCTCTACGAGCAGTTCTTC. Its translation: CASSLGAGFLYEQFF.

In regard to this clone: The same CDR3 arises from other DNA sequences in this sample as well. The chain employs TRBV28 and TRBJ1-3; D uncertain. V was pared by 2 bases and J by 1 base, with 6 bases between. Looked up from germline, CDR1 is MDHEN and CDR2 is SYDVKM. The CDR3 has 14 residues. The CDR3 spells CASSLGLSGNTIYF. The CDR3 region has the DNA TGTGCCAGCAGTTTAGGTCTATCTGGAAACACCATATATTTT.

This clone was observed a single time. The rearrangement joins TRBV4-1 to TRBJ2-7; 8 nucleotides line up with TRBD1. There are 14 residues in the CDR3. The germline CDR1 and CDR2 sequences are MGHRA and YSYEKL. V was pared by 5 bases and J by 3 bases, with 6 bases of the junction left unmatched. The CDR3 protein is CASSTPGQVYEQYF. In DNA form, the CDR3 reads TGCGCCAGCAGCACTCCGGGACAGGTCTACGAGCAGTACTTC.

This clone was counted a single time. The CDR3 sequence: CASSGAGYNEQFF. For the CDR3, the DNA is TGTGCCAGCAGTGGGGCTGGTTACAATGAGCAGTTCTTC. This rearrangement joins TRBV2 to TRBJ2-1; D not resolved. Germline V gene lookup returns CDR1 SNHLY and CDR2 FYNNEI. The CDR3 totals 13 residues. Trimming removed 4 bases from V and 4 bases from J, with 8 bases in between.

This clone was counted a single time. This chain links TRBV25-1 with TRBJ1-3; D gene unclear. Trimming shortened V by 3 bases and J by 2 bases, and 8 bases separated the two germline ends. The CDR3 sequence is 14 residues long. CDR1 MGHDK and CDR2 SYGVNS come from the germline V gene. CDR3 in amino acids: CASSEARAGNTIYF. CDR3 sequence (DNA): TGTGCCAGCAGTGAGGCCAGAGCTGGAAACACCATATATTTT.

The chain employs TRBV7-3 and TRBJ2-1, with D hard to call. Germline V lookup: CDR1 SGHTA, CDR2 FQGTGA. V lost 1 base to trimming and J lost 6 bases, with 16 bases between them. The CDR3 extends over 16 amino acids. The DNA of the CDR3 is TGTGCCAGCAGCTTAATAGGTCGAACTATTAGCAATGAGCAGTTCTTC. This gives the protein CASSLIGRTISNEQFF.

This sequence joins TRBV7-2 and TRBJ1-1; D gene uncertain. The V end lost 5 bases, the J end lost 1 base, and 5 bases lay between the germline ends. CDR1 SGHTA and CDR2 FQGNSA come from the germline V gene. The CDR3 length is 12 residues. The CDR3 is CASSTRNTEAFF. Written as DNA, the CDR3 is TGTGCCAGCAGCACTAGGAACACTGAAGCTTTCTTT.